Presented here are 4 T cell receptor beta chains from one specimen sequenced in a study of STAT3 mutations in large granular lymphocyte leukemia (dated by TCRdb to the late 2010s). What the research found in general, with its limitations: Every T-LGLL patient showed at least one immunodominant TCRbeta clonotype, and about half showed multiple immunodominant subclonotypes.

Antigens of these TCRs are unknown. Libraries were made using the immunoSEQ multiplex PCR assay. TCRdb stores this immuneACCESS table with in-frame sequences only. Part of the clones is absent; in the studies checked, under half of the shortfall reflects unresolved V genes, and no reason is known for the rest. This sample holds about 10,000 clones; more than 70% were observed only once. Of the sample, around two fifths is held by the ten largest clones. Sequencing was done on a sample of peripheral blood mononuclear cells. These receptors were taken from a man aged 55 to 69 with T-cell large granular lymphocyte leukemia. Some clones in this sample may be carry-over from other donors' samples. The age is the age at diagnosis.

The chain joins TRBV5-1 to TRBJ2-5; the match to TRBD2 covers 10 bases. Trimming at V came to 0 bases and at J to 2 bases, leaving 1 base not matched to a gene. This CDR3 spans 15 amino acids. Germline CDR1 SGHRS, CDR2 YFSETQ. In DNA, the CDR3 is TGCGCCAGCAGCTTGGGGACTAGCGGACAAGAGACCCAGTACTTC. This encodes CASSLGTSGQETQYF.

The chain has TRBV7-6 and TRBJ2-7, with TRBD1 as a possible D gene (5 bases). The V end lost 3 bases, the J end lost 6 bases, and 9 bases lay between the germline ends. CDR1 and CDR2 (germline): SGHVS, FNYEAQ. The CDR3 covers 12 residues. The CDR3 bases are TGTGCCAGCAGCTTTCAGGGTGGCGAGCAGTACTTC. Translated, it gives CASSFQGGEQYF.

The chain recombines TRBV7-3 with TRBJ2-7; D call uncertain. This CDR3 region has 15 residues. The V end lost 2 bases, the J end lost 2 bases, and 13 bases lay between the germline ends. Germline V gene sequence: CDR1 SGHTA, CDR2 FQGTGA. The CDR3: CASSLASAPAYEQYF. Written as DNA, the CDR3 is TGTGCCAGCAGCTTAGCCTCTGCGCCCGCCTACGAGCAGTACTTC.

The chain recombines TRBV29-1 with TRBJ2-7, with 8 bases fitting TRBD2. Germline CDR1 reads SQVTM; CDR2 reads ANQGSEA. V lost 7 bases, J lost 5 bases, and 7 bases stayed unmatched. The CDR3 consists of 12 residues. The CDR3 nucleotides are TGCAGCGCAGAGGGGACTAGGGACGAGCAGTACTTC. It codes for CSAEGTRDEQYF.